This T cell receptor (beta chain) was profiled in a study of early T cells in non-severe SARS-CoV-2 infection (dated by TCRdb to 2020 to 2022). Concerning the study at large: Bulk RNA from unsorted whole blood was used for TCR sequencing, so alpha and beta chains could not be paired. Results and caveats for the whole study, not just this receptor: VDJdb matching was skewed toward anti-spike CD8 responses and likely underestimated virus-specific expansions by missing private and CD4 specificities.

A case-control design nested within a healthcare worker cohort in London, UK, was used, with weekly nasopharyngeal swab PCR tests and blood sampling performed. Healthcare workers were enrolled in the week of the UK lockdown, from 23 to 31 March 2020, and were followed every week for up to roughly 15 weeks. Worth noting for this clonotype: Its cognate antigen has yet to be identified. There are no base qualities to consult, and no much larger clone falls within one base.

Taken from the germline V gene, the CDR1 and CDR2 loops are SGDLS and YYNGEE. The germline V end is reduced by 4 bases and the J end by 1 base; junction bases left unmatched: 4. The CDR3, cysteine through phenylalanine, is 15 amino acids long. Only CDR3 DNA remains: 45 bases, in frame from the first base. The method behind the library was 5' RACE. The sample was run on a NextSeq 500. To correct for sequencing error and PCR bias, the TCR library protocol tagged individual cDNA molecules with unique molecular identifiers. TCR alpha and beta chains were both sequenced, and the abundances of alpha and beta sequences in each sample were closely correlated with each other. The authors' analysis ran thus. V gene, J gene and CDR3 annotation of TCR sequences was performed with Decombinator V4. TCRs were defined as expanded if a significant change between any two time points was detected under a Poisson model with p below 0.0001. TCR abundances were normalised to the total number of TCRs sequenced in each sample and reported as counts per million. MAIT TCRs were defined by TRAV1-2 paired with TRAJ12, TRAJ20 or TRAJ33, and iNKT TCRs by TRAV10 paired with TRAJ18. VDJdb, accessed 1 November 2021, was searched for CMV, EBV and SARS-CoV-2 annotated TCRs, with TCRs annotated for multiple antigens excluded. TCRdb applied fastp at Q25 and MiXCR to the public reads, then kept only in-frame beta chains. Merged by CDR3 protein, the rows form single entries marked with the most common genes and DNA. The authors' filters were not applied to this entry. Counted in this sample were 20,000 to 30,000 distinct CDR3 sequences; approximately 4.1% of them appeared once. The leading ten clones occupy about 6.3% of the sample.

This TCR was recovered from an adult who was a healthcare worker with PCR-confirmed SARS-CoV-2 infection or an uninfected control (not recorded which). Rearrangement joined TRBV9 to TRBJ2-1; 8 bases in between match TRBD1. Sequences were obtained from whole blood. In nucleotides, the sequence is TGTGCCAGCAGCCCCACAGGGGGATCCTACAATGAGCAGTTCTTC. Protein translation: CASSPTGGSYNEQFF.